The 30 T cell receptor beta chains in this list originate from one sample, sequenced in a study of T cells in narcolepsy. Clones were sequenced by immunoSEQ multiplex PCR, and TCRdb holds only the in-frame ones, with some missing. The sample contains 35,000 to 40,000 clones, over 75% of which appear only once. Sequencing used CD45RA- memory CD4+ T cells from PBMCs. Receptors were obtained from a human donor with narcolepsy.

This clone was picked up a small number of times. The V gene is TRBV10-2, the J gene TRBJ2-7; no clear D. V shed 8 bases and J shed 0 bases, with 11 bases lying between them. Per the germline V gene, CDR1 is WSHSY and CDR2 is SAAADI. This CDR3 is 13 amino acids long. DNA for the CDR3: TGCGCCAGCGGTCAACTGAGCTCCTACGAGCAGTACTTC. Amino acids: CASGQLSSYEQYF.

This clone appeared a few times. This chain links TRBV19 with TRBJ2-5, with 7 bases fitting TRBD2. V gave up 4 bases and J gave up 5 bases; unmatched junction bases: 4. The CDR3 is made up of 13 amino acids. Germline values: CDR1 LNHDA, CDR2 SQIVND (reference sequence). CDR3 in DNA: TGTGCCAGTAGTACCATGGGGGGGGAGACCCAGTACTTC. Residues: CASSTMGGETQYF.

The chain joins TRBV9 to TRBJ2-3, with 9 bases identical to TRBD2. The CDR3 runs to 17 residues. Trimming cost V 3 bases and J 3 bases; bases outside gene matches: 11. Germline values: CDR1 SGDLS, CDR2 YYNGEE. CDR3 sequence: CASSASPRRGGTDTQYF. In DNA form, the CDR3 reads TGTGCCAGCAGCGCCTCTCCTCGGCGGGGGGGGACAGATACGCAGTATTTT.

This clone was recorded a few times. The chain is built from TRBV9 and TRBJ2-1; D is ambiguous. This CDR3 region has 13 residues. CDR1 is SGDLS and CDR2 is YYNGEE in the germline V gene. With 6 bases removed from V and 7 bases from J, the gap between germline ends came to 14 bases. The CDR3 DNA reads TGTGCCAGCACCGGCCATGGGATGAATGAGCAGTTCTTC. This codes for CASTGHGMNEQFF.

This chain uses TRBV28 with TRBJ1-1; a weak D match, TRBD1 (6 bases). Germline V gene lookup returns CDR1 MDHEN and CDR2 SYDVKM. Trimming stripped 4 bases from V and 3 bases from J, with 15 bases between. CDR3 length: 15 residues. The CDR3 loop is CASSSPPTGYTEAFF. The CDR3 coding sequence is TGTGCCAGCAGTTCCCCTCCCACAGGGTACACTGAAGCTTTCTTT.

The V and J genes are TRBV6-5 and TRBJ2-2, with a weak D call TRBD1 (6 bases). CDR3 length: 15 residues. In germline, CDR1 is MNHEY, CDR2 SVGAGI. V was trimmed by 2 bases and J by 0 bases, leaving 7 bases between them. The CDR3 nucleotides read TGTGCCAGCAGTTACGGACAGTCGAACACCGGGGAGCTGTTTTTT. Translating gives CASSYGQSNTGELFF.

The chain joins TRBV9 to TRBJ2-5, with a possible D match to TRBD2 (6 bases). The CDR3 totals 15 residues. Germline V gene lookup returns CDR1 SGDLS and CDR2 YYNGEE. V lost 1 base, J lost 1 base, and 11 bases lay in between. The CDR3 coding sequence is TGTGCCAGCAGCGTACTGGCGGGGACCCAAGAGACCCAGTACTTC. Its translation: CASSVLAGTQETQYF.

This clone has only one observation. The chain combines TRBV20-1 with TRBJ1-2; D is unclear. Germline V gene data show CDR1 as DFQATT and CDR2 as SNEGSKA (reference sequence). The germline V and J ends were trimmed by 5 bases and 8 bases, with 12 bases remaining between them. This CDR3 region has 11 residues. This CDR3 reads CSAGGVRGYTF. The DNA of the CDR3 is TGCAGTGCTGGCGGGGTACGAGGCTACACCTTC.

The chain links TRBV9 to TRBJ2-5; 7 bases agree with TRBD2. V was pared by 3 bases and J by 3 bases, with 8 bases of the junction left unmatched. The CDR3 runs 15 residues. Germline V gene data show CDR1 as SGDLS and CDR2 as YYNGEE. The CDR3 DNA reads TGTGCCAGCAGCGGGGGAGGGAGGATGGAAGAGACCCAGTACTTC. Its protein product is CASSGGGRMEETQYF.

The rearrangement joins TRBV30 to TRBJ2-1; D ambiguous. Germline V gene lookup returns CDR1 GTSNPN and CDR2 SVGIG (reference sequence). V gave up 1 base and J gave up 3 bases, with 7 bases separating them. CDR3 length: 13 residues. For the CDR3, the DNA is TGTGCCTGGAGTGCCCCCGTCTACAATGAGCAGTTCTTC. Translation: CAWSAPVYNEQFF.

The chain couples TRBV12-5 to TRBJ1-1; TRBD1 might be the D (6 bases). Germline V gene sequence: CDR1 LGHNT, CDR2 FRNRAP. Trimming cost V 2 bases and J 10 bases, with 14 bases left between them. CDR3 size: 13 residues. This CDR3 reads CASGLMDSRAAFF. CDR3 bases: TGTGCTAGTGGTTTGATGGACAGCCGGGCAGCTTTCTTT.

V and J are TRBV18 and TRBJ2-7, with 9 nucleotides matching TRBD1. V shed 4 bases and J 5 bases; nucleotides not matched to a gene: 6. Germline CDR1 and CDR2: KGHSH and LQKENI. The CDR3 contains 14 residues. As DNA, the CDR3 is TGTGCCAGCTCACAGCCGGGACAGGGCCACGAGCAGTACTTC. This translates into CASSQPGQGHEQYF.

The chain links TRBV18 to TRBJ2-7, with unresolved D. Germline CDR1 reads KGHSH; CDR2 reads LQKENI. V shed 0 bases and J shed 3 bases, with 9 bases lying between them. The CDR3 spans 14 residues. CDR3 loop: CASSPPSTFYEQYF. CDR3 bases: TGTGCCAGCTCACCACCGTCAACATTCTACGAGCAGTACTTC.

The V gene is TRBV2, the J gene TRBJ1-1; D remains unclear. Germline V gives CDR1 SNHLY, CDR2 FYNNEI. The CDR3 runs 13 residues. Between the trimmed V and J ends, which lost 6 bases and 6 bases, there was a span of 14 bases. The chain's CDR3 is CASRSVLDPEAFF. CDR3 DNA: TGTGCCAGCAGGTCCGTCCTGGACCCTGAAGCTTTCTTT.

This clone has more than one count but fewer than ten. This sequence joins TRBV4-3 and TRBJ1-3; D gene uncertain. V lost 0 bases and J 8 bases, leaving 11 bases between the germline ends. Per the germline V gene, CDR1 is LGHNA and CDR2 is YSLEER. This CDR3 has 14 residues. Here the CDR3 reads CASSQDAPRDTIYF. CDR3 sequence (DNA): TGCGCCAGCAGCCAAGATGCACCTCGGGACACCATATATTTT.

This chain joins TRBV5-6 and TRBJ1-5; tentatively, D is TRBD1 (5 bases). This CDR3 region has 14 residues. Germline-derived CDR1 and CDR2 are SGHDT and YYEEEE. The V end lost 2 bases, the J end lost 4 bases, and 10 bases lay between the germline ends. CDR3 DNA: TGTGCCAGCAGCTTTTCAGGGCCGAATCAGCCCCAGCATTTT. Translation gives CASSFSGPNQPQHF.

The chain is built from TRBV5-6 and TRBJ1-3, with D possibly being TRBD1 (6 bases). Trimming shortened V by 2 bases and J by 0 bases, and 9 bases separated the two germline ends. CDR1 is SGHDT and CDR2 is YYEEEE in the germline V gene. This CDR3 is 15 amino acids long. The CDR3 loop reads CASSLGGFSGNTIYF. The DNA for the CDR3 is TGTGCCAGCAGCTTAGGGGGGTTCTCTGGAAACACCATATATTTT.

The chain links TRBV12-2 to TRBJ2-2; whether TRBD1, the table's D call, matches the DNA was not checked. TRBV12-2 is designated a pseudogene. The CDR3 is 16 amino acids. This chain's CDR3 is CASRWGQGPNTGELFF. DNA of the CDR3: TGTGCAAGTCGCTGGGGTCAGGGTCCGAACACCGGGGAGCTGTTTTTT.

The V and J genes are TRBV5-1 and TRBJ2-5, with TRBD1 identical over 12 bases. Germline CDR1 is SGHRS and CDR2 is YFSETQ. This CDR3 is 19 amino acids long. Losses at the gene ends were 1 base for V and 5 bases for J; bases not matched to a gene: 15. The CDR3 DNA sequence: TGCGCCAGCAGCTTGTTCCCGCCCTGGGGACAGGGGGCAGGGGAGACCCAGTACTTC. This encodes CASSLFPPWGQGAGETQYF.

Comment on this clone: The sample holds other DNA sequences that translate to the same CDR3. V and J are TRBV5-8 and TRBJ2-7; D not resolved. Trimming stripped 0 bases from V and 2 bases from J, with 12 bases between. Per germline, CDR1 SGHTS and CDR2 YDEGEE. The CDR3 has 15 residues. For the CDR3, the DNA is TGTGCCAGCAGCTTGGGGGGTGCTACCACCTACGAGCAGTACTTC. Translated: CASSLGGATTYEQYF.

This clone occurred once. The chain employs TRBV7-8 and TRBJ2-1, with 11 bases identical to TRBD2. CDR1 SGHVS and CDR2 FQNEAQ come from the germline V gene. There are 15 residues in the CDR3. The J segment lost 4 bases and the V segment lost 10 bases, leaving 9 bases of the junction unmatched. The CDR3 loop is CATLGGTSGYNEQFF. The CDR3 bases are TGTGCCACCCTGGGGGGGACTAGCGGATACAATGAGCAGTTCTTC.

This chain uses TRBV27 with TRBJ1-1; 9 bases line up with TRBD1. Trimming removed 5 bases from V and 1 base from J; junction bases left unmatched: 2. Per the germline V gene, CDR1 is MNHEY and CDR2 is SMNVEV (reference sequence). This CDR3 spans 14 amino acids. The CDR3 protein is CASSRDRANTEAFF. Written as DNA, the CDR3 is TGTGCCAGCAGTAGGGACAGGGCGAACACTGAAGCTTTCTTT.

This rearrangement joins TRBV9 to TRBJ2-5, with 8 bases identical to TRBD1. This CDR3 is 16 amino acids long. Germline CDR1 is SGDLS and CDR2 is YYNGEE. Trimming removed 0 bases from V and 5 bases from J; junction bases left unmatched: 9. The CDR3 reads CASSVGGLDRGETQYF. The DNA for the CDR3 is TGTGCCAGCAGCGTAGGGGGCCTCGACAGGGGCGAGACCCAGTACTTC. The full variable domain, with the rest looked up from reference TRBV9 and TRBJ2-5, is DSGVTQTPKHLITATGQRVTLRCSPRSGDLSVYWYQQSLDQGLQFLIQYYNGEERAKGNILERFSAQQFPDLHSELNLSSLELGDSALYFCASSVGGLDRGETQYFGPGTRLLVL.

The CDR3, as DNA: TGTGCCAGCAGCCCTGGACAGGGTTTGAACACTGAAGCTTTCTTT. The encoded protein is CASSPGQGLNTEAFF. The rearrangement links TRBV9 to TRBJ1-1, with TRBD1 matching over 8 bases. The V and J ends lost 4 bases and 0 bases, in that order; junction bases with no gene match: 5. The CDR3 consists of 15 residues. Germline V gene sequence: CDR1 SGDLS, CDR2 YYNGEE.

The chain combines TRBV10-3 with TRBJ2-5, with 15 bases matching TRBD2. The CDR3 has 17 residues. Trimming took 6 bases from V and 2 from J; bases not matched to a gene: 7. Germline-derived CDR1 and CDR2 are ENHRY and SYGVKD. CDR3 nucleotide sequence: TGTGCCATCAGCGGGGGACTAGCGGGGGGACTTCAAGAGACCCAGTACTTC. Amino acid sequence: CAISGGLAGGLQETQYF.

The chain carries TRBV5-4 and TRBJ1-2; D possibly corresponds to TRBD1 (6 bases). V gave up 0 bases and J gave up 0 bases, with 15 bases separating them. The germline CDR1 and CDR2 sequences are SGHNT and YYREEE (reference sequence). The CDR3 has 17 residues. CDR3 amino acids: CASSLEGGRGTNYGYTF. The CDR3 DNA reads as TGTGCCAGCAGCTTGGAGGGGGGACGGGGAACTAACTATGGCTACACCTTC.

This chain joins TRBV5-4 and TRBJ2-1, with 13 bases fitting TRBD2. Trimming took 4 bases from V and 7 from J; bases not matched to a gene: 5. CDR3 length: 15 residues. Per germline, CDR1 SGHNT and CDR2 YYREEE (reference sequence). CDR3 nucleotide sequence: TGTGCCAGCAGCAAGGGACTAGCGGGACTAAATGAGCAGTTCTTC. Protein: CASSKGLAGLNEQFF.

The V call is TRBV7-3, the J call TRBJ2-3; perhaps TRBD1 as D (5 bases). The ends were cut back, 1 base at V and 6 bases at J, with 8 bases in the middle. CDR1 and CDR2 (germline): SGHTA, FQGTGA. CDR3 length: 13 amino acids. CDR3 sequence reads: CASSLNYRDTQYF. As DNA, the CDR3 is TGTGCCAGCAGCTTAAATTACAGGGATACGCAGTATTTT.

The chain couples TRBV9 to TRBJ2-5; D call uncertain. Trimming took off 4 bases at V and 4 bases at J, with 17 bases between the two ends. The CDR3 is made up of 15 amino acids. CDR1 SGDLS and CDR2 YYNGEE come from the germline V gene. DNA of the CDR3: TGTGCCAGCAGCCCGCAGGCCGCTTTGGGAGAGACCCAGTACTTC. Amino acids: CASSPQAALGETQYF.

This sequence joins TRBV15 and TRBJ1-1; D might be TRBD1 (5 bases). Germline loops: CDR1 LNHNV, CDR2 YYDKDF (reference sequence). Trimming cost V 0 bases and J 1 base, with 12 bases left between them. CDR3 size: 16 residues. CDR3 sequence: CATSRDQGLGNTEAFF. The CDR3 DNA is TGTGCCACCAGCAGAGACCAGGGTCTAGGGAACACTGAAGCTTTCTTT.